The clone carrying this T cell receptor (beta chain) came up many times. Its antigen is currently unknown. Sequencing targeted expressed TCRB transcripts, as all isolated RNA had been reverse transcribed. Generated by immunoSEQ multiplex PCR, the TCRdb table keeps only in-frame clones and is missing some. The table has 140,000 or so clones, over 9.5% seen once. The CDR3 is 14 residues long. The germline CDR1 and CDR2 sequences are LGHNA and YSLEER. V lost 0 bases, J lost 5 bases, and 8 bases lay in between. The data were taken from a study of beta chain features in type 1 diabetes. Study summary: What patients shared with healthy donors was a similar profile of age, gender and cell yields. Findings and caveats of the study: Fewer insertions but more deletions were seen at VDJ junctions in type 1 diabetes patients.

The specimen sequenced was naive CD4+ T cells from blood. This TCR derives from a man aged 18 to 29 in good health. This chain links TRBV4-3 with TRBJ2-1; weak D call: TRBD1 (6 bases). The CDR3 sequence: CASSQEGHNNEQFF. The DNA for the CDR3 is TGCGCCAGCAGCCAAGAGGGACATAACAATGAGCAGTTCTTC.